The 25 T cell receptor delta chains presented below share a single source sample, sequenced in a study of γδ T cells in repeated Plasmodium falciparum infection. TCRdb re-called the multiplex PCR reads through CATT. Of around 89,000 delta-chain clones listed, 1.4% are singletons. Bulk repertoires came from Vgamma9/Vdelta2+ or Vdelta2-negative gammadelta T cells flow-sorted from PBMC. Sequenced: gamma-delta T cells from blood. The receptors come from a pool of human donors (malaria-infected and uninfected, not separated).

This clone has more than one count but fewer than ten. This DNA translates differently at residue 5 from the TCRdb protein, which is that of a much larger clone; a read error is likely, and the protein shown is the DNA's own translation. J is TRDJ1 and V is TRDV1; 10 positions agree with TRDD3. In germline, CDR1 is TSWWSYY, CDR2 QGS. The CDR3 has 22 residues. The junction had 23 bases not matched to a gene; V was cut back by 4 bases and J by 0 bases. In DNA form, the CDR3 reads TGTGCTCTTGGGGGACTTGGCCCTCTCAAAGTACTGGGGGATCCGAACACCGATAAACTCATCTTT. Its translation is CALGGLGPLKVLGDPNTDKLIF.

This clone was counted between two and nine times. This DNA translates differently at residue 8 from the TCRdb protein, which is that of a much larger clone; a read error is likely, and the protein shown is the DNA's own translation. The chain uses TRDV2 and TRDJ2; a possible D gene is TRDD3 (5 bases). Assignment of the J gene here rests on matching the DNA to germline, because TCRdb gives none. The germline CDR1 and CDR2 sequences are GEAIGNYY and EKD. V was clipped by 2 bases and J by 4 bases, with 16 bases between them. The CDR3 sequence is 16 residues long. DNA for the CDR3: TGTGCCTGTGACATAATTGGGGCGGGAGAGACAGCACAACTCTTCTTT. Translation: CACDIIGAGETAQLFF.

This clone was detected a few times. The amino acid sequence in TCRdb belongs to a much larger clone and departs from this DNA's translation at residue 5, likely a sequencing read error; the sequence shown is translated from the DNA. This sequence joins TRDV1 and TRDJ1, with 9 bases identical to TRDD3. The CDR3 is 27 residues long. The V and J ends lost 5 bases and 0 bases, in that order; junction bases with no gene match: 40. Germline V gene sequence: CDR1 TSWWSYY, CDR2 QGS. CDR3 residues: CALGKCRGYGANRIEPTLLYDTDKLIF. CDR3 coding DNA: TGTGCTCTTGGGAAATGTCGGGGATACGGCGCTAATAGAATCGAACCAACCCTCCTGTACGACACCGATAAACTCATCTTT.

A word on this clone: The TCRdb protein comes from a much larger clone and disagrees with this DNA's translation at residue 14, likely due to a read error; the protein given here is derived from the DNA. The chain is built from TRDV2 and TRDJ1; TRDD3 matches at 8 bases. TCRdb records no J gene; here it was assigned by comparing the DNA to germline. CDR3 length equals 17 residues. Per germline, CDR1 GEAIGNYY and CDR2 EKD. The DNA for the CDR3 is TGTGCCTGTGACGGAAGAATCCCTGGGGGACCCACCGATGAACTCATCTTT. Translating it yields CACDGRIPGGPTDELIF.

Here the V gene is TRDV2, but the J gene went uncalled; TRDD3, the D gene given by the table, was not confirmed from the DNA. There are 19 residues in the CDR3. Germline assignment: CDR1 GEAIGNYY and CDR2 EKD. The CDR3 nucleotides read TGTGCCTGTGACGCTACTGGGGGATACGGATCCTGGGACACCCGACAGATATTTTTC. Amino acid sequence: CACDATGGYGSWDTRQIFF.

In regard to this clone: This DNA's translation and the protein TCRdb lists, from a much larger clone, do not match at residue 13, likely due to a read error; the protein shown is translated from the DNA. The chain joins TRDV1 to TRDJ3; 11 bases line up with TRDD3. Germline-derived CDR1 and CDR2 are TSWWSYY and QGS. The CDR3 runs 19 residues. CDR3 loop: CALGEKLLGDIWGTRQMFF. In DNA form, the CDR3 reads TGTGCTCTTGGGGAAAAGTTACTGGGGGATATATGGGGCACCCGACAGATGTTTTTC.

On this clone: The translation of this DNA and the TCRdb protein of a much larger clone differ at residue 5, probably owing to a read error; the protein shown here is translated from the DNA. CDR3 amino acids: CAFPAGGYSTDKLIF. In DNA form, the CDR3 reads TGTGCCTTTCCGGCTGGGGGATACTCCACCGATAAACTCATCTTT. The chain couples TRDV3 to TRDJ1, with TRDD3 matching 11 bases. Germline CDR1 reads TVYSNPD; CDR2 reads GDNSRS (reference sequence). V trimming: 2 bases; J trimming: 1 base; junction bases outside the gene matches: 6. This CDR3 region has 15 residues.

As to this clone: A far larger clone is a single base away, which makes a read error likely. The same CDR3 is also encoded by other DNA sequences in this sample. This sequence joins TRDV1 and TRDJ1; D is perhaps TRDD2 or TRDD3 (6 bases each). Because TCRdb records no J gene, it was assigned here through a match of the DNA to germline. Germline CDR1 reads TSWWSYY; CDR2 reads QGS. The V gene lost 5 bases and the J gene lost 0 bases, with 31 bases spanning the gap. The CDR3 consists of 21 residues. This CDR3 reads CALGKGSYGGVRLGYTDKLIF. The CDR3 region has the DNA TGTGCTCTTGGGAAAGGCTCCTACGGGGGAGTACGGTTAGGGTACACCGATAAACTCATCTTT.

As for this clone: A far larger clone is off by one base, so a read error is likely. This specimen includes other DNA sequences encoding the same CDR3. V gene assignment gives TRDV1, but the J gene was left uncalled; the table's D call, TRDD3, has no DNA check behind it. Germline CDR1 TSWWSYY, CDR2 QGS. This CDR3 has 17 amino acids. Here the CDR3 reads CALGFTGGYPPTAQLFF. CDR3 bases: TGTGCTCTTGGATTTACTGGGGGATACCCCCCGACAGCACAACTCTTCTTC.

A remark on this clone: For this DNA, TCRdb reports the protein of a much larger clone, which diverges at residue 3, most likely from a read error; the protein presented here is translated directly from the DNA. The rearrangement joins TRDV1 to TRDJ1, with a possible D match to TRDD3 (6 bases). The CDR3 is 12 amino acids. In germline, CDR1 is TSWWSYY, CDR2 QGS. CDR3 protein: CAPGEYTDKLIF. DNA of the CDR3: TGTGCTCCTGGGGAATACACCGATAAACTCATCTTT.

With regard to this clone: A far more abundant clone sits one base away, making this likely a read error. Other DNA variants within this sample encode the same CDR3. No J gene call was made, and the V gene is TRDV1; the table's D call, TRDD3, has no DNA check behind it. Germline V gene sequence: CDR1 TSWWSYY, CDR2 QGS. The CDR3 consists of 16 residues. The CDR3 sequence is CALGELIRWGPKELIF. The CDR3 region has the DNA TGTGCTCTTGGGGAACTAATCCGTTGGGGGCCTAAGGAGCTCATCTTT.

This clone was recorded at least ten times. This CDR3 reads CALGGARHLPTIWGIRYTDKLIF. The CDR3 DNA sequence: TGTGCTCTTGGGGGTGCAAGGCATCTTCCTACCATCTGGGGGATACGGTACACCGATAAACTCATCTTT. The chain joins TRDV1 to TRDJ1, with 12 nucleotides matching TRDD3. CDR3 size: 23 residues. The trim removed 4 bases at V and 0 bases at J, leaving 24 bases unmatched. Germline lookup yields CDR1 TSWWSYY and CDR2 QGS.

This clone was detected many times. A far larger clone is one base from this, pointing to a likely read error. Within the sample, other DNA sequences also encode this same CDR3. Written as DNA, the CDR3 is TGTGCCTTAGTTCTTCCCCCGGGGATTAGGGGTAAGCTCATCTTT. Residues: CALVLPPGIRGKLIF. This chain joins TRDV3 and TRDJ1; tentative D call: TRDD3 (6 bases). The CDR3 contains 15 residues. Germline V lookup: CDR1 TVYSNPD, CDR2 GDNSRS (reference sequence). V lost 3 bases, J lost 11 bases, and 28 bases lay in between.

In regard to this clone: This sequence is one base from a far larger clone and is likely a read error. At the DNA level, this CDR3 is encoded by other sequences in the same sample as well. The V and J genes are TRDV1 and TRDJ1; TRDD3 aligns across 10 bases. Unmatched junction bases numbered 33, after V lost 2 bases and J lost 3 bases. The CDR3 length is 25 residues. The germline gives CDR1 TSWWSYY, CDR2 QGS. This chain's CDR3 is CALGEMKGVLRFDWGIRGDADKLIF. CDR3 nucleotide sequence: TGTGCTCTTGGGGAAATGAAGGGCGTCCTACGTTTCGACTGGGGGATTCGGGGAGACGCCGATAAACTCATCTTT.

The chain couples TRDV1 to TRDJ1; TRDD3 agrees at 8 bases. Germline matching of the DNA provided the J gene here, since TCRdb leaves it blank. With V trimmed by 0 bases and J by 3 bases, 12 bases remained unmatched. CDR3 length: 18 residues. CDR1 TSWWSYY and CDR2 QGS come from the germline V gene. In DNA, the CDR3 is TGTGCTCTTGGGGAACTAGAACAGGCCCGACTGGGGGCCGATAAACTCATCTTT. This codes for CALGELEQARLGADKLIF.

This clone was detected a few times. The amino acid sequence in TCRdb belongs to a much larger clone and departs from this DNA's translation at residue 11, likely a sequencing read error; the sequence shown is translated from the DNA. This CDR3 is CALGELPLLYADKLIF. The CDR3 nucleotides read TGTGCTCTTGGGGAACTTCCTCTTTTGTACGCCGATAAACTCATCTTT. The chain has TRDV1 and TRDJ1; no clear D gene. In the absence of a J gene in TCRdb, the DNA was matched to germline to assign it here. V was shortened by 0 bases and J by 3 bases, with 14 bases between the two germline ends. CDR1 is TSWWSYY and CDR2 is QGS in the germline V gene. CDR3 length: 16 residues.

In this sample, this clone turned up a few times. A far bigger clonotype differs at one base, so this is likely a read error. The sample holds other DNA sequences that translate to the same CDR3. The J gene is TRDJ1, the V gene TRDV2; D unresolved. Since TCRdb gives no J gene, matching the DNA to germline was used here to assign it. The germline V gene encodes CDR1 GEAIGNYY and CDR2 EKD. The CDR3 has 14 amino acids. Written as DNA, the CDR3 is TGTGCCTGTGACACCGGTACCTGCACCGACAAACTCATCTTT. It translates to CACDTGTCTDKLIF.

This clone was found many times. The chain is built from TRDV1 and TRDJ1, with TRDD2 identical over 7 bases. TCRdb records no J gene; here it was assigned by comparing the DNA to germline. V gave up 2 bases and J gave up 7 bases; unmatched junction bases: 22. CDR3 length: 19 residues. Germline V gene sequence: CDR1 TSWWSYY, CDR2 QGS. CDR3 loop: CALGEYFFLSRVAPPKLIF. In DNA, the CDR3 is TGTGCTCTTGGGGAATACTTCTTCCTAAGTAGGGTCGCCCCCCCTAAACTCATCTTT.

This clone was counted only a few times. A read error is the likely source, as a far larger clone sits one nucleotide away. Other DNA sequences in the same sample also yield this CDR3. J is TRDJ1 and V is TRDV1, with D possibly matching TRDD3 (6 bases). TCRdb leaves out the J gene; it was filled in here by matching the DNA to germline. The CDR3 consists of 21 residues. V gave up 5 bases and J gave up 2 bases, with 33 bases separating them. Germline lookup yields CDR1 TSWWSYY and CDR2 QGS. The CDR3 spells CALGPPWGRWGGAGETDKLIF. The CDR3 coding sequence is TGTGCTCTTGGGCCACCCTGGGGACGATGGGGTGGCGCGGGGGAAACCGATAAACTCATCTTT.

As regards this clone: A read error is the likely source, as a far larger clone sits one nucleotide away. This sample includes further DNA sequences coding for the same CDR3. CDR3 sequence reads: CACDDAFYTGGYSPSSPKLIF. The CDR3 DNA is TGTGCCTGTGACGACGCATTCTATACTGGGGGATACAGCCCCTCATCTCCTAAACTCATCTTT. The genes are TRDV2 and TRDJ1; TRDD3 matches 12 bases. From germline, CDR1 is GEAIGNYY and CDR2 EKD. The CDR3 spans 21 residues. After removal of 3 bases from V and 7 bases from J, the junction contained 26 bases not matched to a gene.

This clone was recorded a few times. With only one base between it and a far larger clone, this is likely a read error. Other DNA sequences of this sample code for an identical CDR3. The J gene was not called, though the V gene is TRAV38-2/DV8; the D call of TRDD3 is as the table states it, not checked on the DNA. This CDR3 contains 23 residues. Germline values: CDR1 TSESDYY, CDR2 QEAYKQQN. CDR3 protein: CAYRSAISPPWLGWRGYTDKLIF. CDR3 DNA: TGTGCTTATAGGAGCGCGATATCCCCACCTTGGCTGGGGTGGAGGGGCTACACCGATAAGCTCATCTTT.

On this clone: TCRdb has a much larger clone's protein, which differs at residue 7 from the translation of this DNA, likely because of a read error; what is shown is the protein translated from the DNA. The J gene is TRDJ1, the V gene TRDV1, with TRDD3 identical over 13 bases. The J gene, absent from TCRdb, was called here by matching the DNA to germline. V lost 1 base to trimming and J lost 0 bases; unmatched junction nucleotides: 23. Germline CDR1 TSWWSYY, CDR2 QGS. There are 24 residues in the CDR3. CDR3 sequence (DNA): TGTGCTCTTGGGGAACGGGCCCTCCTTAGGGTACTTAACTGGGGGATACGGTACACCGATAAACTCATCTTT. Its translation is CALGERALLRVLNWGIRYTDKLIF.

This clone was picked up many times. A far larger clone is only one base removed, so a read error is likely. Other DNA sequences in the sample encode the same CDR3. The CDR3 sequence: CACDPIKTPGTGKLLDKLIF. In nucleotides, the CDR3 is TGTGCCTGTGACCCCATTAAAACCCCGGGTACTGGGAAGTTACTCGATAAACTCATCTTT. This rearrangement joins TRDV2 to TRDJ1; D might be TRDD3 (6 bases). TCRdb lists no J gene, so it was determined here by aligning the DNA to germline. Germline loops: CDR1 GEAIGNYY, CDR2 EKD. The CDR3 spans 20 residues. V was pared by 3 bases and J by 4 bases, with 32 bases between.

Remarks on this clone: This clone may be a read error of a much larger clone one base away. The chain couples TRDV1 to TRDJ1; D is perhaps TRDD3 (6 bases). The J gene was missing in TCRdb and was found by matching the end of the DNA to germline. CDR3 length equals 18 residues. The germline gives CDR1 TSWWSYY, CDR2 QGS. The CDR3 region is CALGELQDFLGPRYKLIF. The DNA of the CDR3 is TGCGCTCTTGGGGAACTACAGGACTTTCTGGGGCCACGTTACAAACTCATCTTT.

As concerns this clone: The amino acid sequence in TCRdb belongs to a much larger clone and departs from this DNA's translation at residue 24, likely a sequencing read error; the sequence shown is translated from the DNA. For the V gene the call is TRDV1; the J gene has no call; no DNA check was done on the table's D call, TRDD3. CDR3 length equals 25 residues. Germline CDR1 is TSWWSYY and CDR2 is QGS. This CDR3 is CALGVPFPALSYFTGGYEYTDKLTF. The CDR3 nucleotides read TGTGCTCTTGGGGTCCCATTCCCCGCCCTTTCCTACTTTACTGGGGGATACGAATACACCGATAAACTCACCTTT.